Each of the 17 T cell receptor beta chains below was sequenced from the same sample in a study of blood T cells in healthy people across ages. A sample-barcoded 5' primer and a J-beta primer mix were used in a second PCR of about 6 to 12 cycles. TCRdb processed the 5' RACE reads anew with MiXCR; each CDR3 protein has one entry. There are about 1.4 million distinct CDR3 sequences in the sample; around 59% occur only once, and under 8.5% lies in the top ten. Material for sequencing was blood. The receptors stem from a man between 18 and 29 years old in good health.

V usage is TRBV4-3 and J usage is TRBJ2-5, with D hard to call. Germline lookup yields CDR1 LGHNA and CDR2 YSLEER. The CDR3 is made up of 14 amino acids. V was shortened by 1 base and J by 3 bases, with 9 bases between the two germline ends. The CDR3 here is CASSQGIYEETQYF. The CDR3 region has the DNA TGCGCCAGCAGCCAAGGGATATACGAAGAGACCCAGTACTTC.

The CDR3 DNA sequence: TGCGCCAGCAGCACACGGACATATTACTCCTACGAGCAGTACTTC. Protein sequence: CASSTRTYYSYEQYF. This rearrangement joins TRBV4-1 to TRBJ2-7; a weak D match, TRBD1 (5 bases). The germline gives CDR1 MGHRA, CDR2 YSYEKL. V was pared by 5 bases and J by 0 bases, with 14 bases between. The CDR3 is made up of 15 amino acids.

This clonotype has more than one count but fewer than ten. The V and J genes are TRBV6-6 and TRBJ2-7; D uncertain. CDR3 size: 15 residues. The germline V and J ends were trimmed by 7 bases and 0 bases, with 16 bases remaining between them. CDR1 and CDR2 from the germline V gene are MNHNY and SVGAGI (reference sequence). The CDR3 DNA follows: TGTGCCAGCACAATCAATTCCCCCCCCTCCTACGAGCAGTACTTC. It codes for CASTINSPPSYEQYF.

The V and J genes are TRBV5-1 and TRBJ2-1, with 10 bases that match TRBD2. The CDR3 contains 15 residues. CDR1 and CDR2 from the germline V gene are SGHRS and YFSETQ. The J segment lost 5 bases and the V segment lost 5 bases, leaving 7 bases of the junction unmatched. The CDR3 nucleotides are TGCGCCAGCAGAAGAGCGGGGGGGACAAACAATGAGCAGTTCTTC. Protein: CASRRAGGTNNEQFF.

The chain couples TRBV5-1 to TRBJ2-4, with 9 bases identical to TRBD1. The last part of the DNA fits TRBJ2-7 better; the J call may be wrong. The CDR3 loop spans 14 amino acids. Germline CDR1 reads SGHRS; CDR2 reads YFSETQ. CDR3 amino acids: CASSLGTGRNEQYF. CDR3 bases: TGCGCCAGCAGCCTCGGGACAGGGCGCAACGAGCAGTACTTC.

The V call is TRBV3-1, the J call TRBJ1-5, with 8 positions matching TRBD1. This CDR3 region has 15 residues. Looked up from germline, CDR1 is LGHDT and CDR2 is YNNKEL (reference sequence). The trim removed 4 bases at V and 7 bases at J, leaving 9 bases unmatched. DNA of the CDR3: TGTGCCAGCAGCCCTGACAGGGGAGACCGACAGCCCCAGCATTTT. This sequence encodes CASSPDRGDRQPQHF.

J is TRBJ2-4 and V is TRBV5-1, with D unresolved. The DNA matches TRBJ2-7 better at its end, which makes the J call doubtful. CDR3 length: 14 amino acids. Germline CDR1 is SGHRS and CDR2 is YFSETQ. The CDR3 is CASSFGPLSYEQYF. CDR3 nucleotides: TGCGCCAGCAGCTTTGGCCCCCTCTCCTACGAGCAGTACTTC.

Note on this clonotype: Relative to the germline gene, one junction end is altered; a read error may explain this. The CDR3 here is CVSSNRRGHSNEQFF. The CDR3 coding sequence is TGTGTCAGCAGTAACCGCCGGGGCCATTCGAATGAGCAGTTCTTC. The V gene is TRBV27, the J gene TRBJ2-1; D is possibly TRBD1 or TRBD2 (5 bases each). The length of the CDR3 is 15 residues. CDR1 and CDR2 (germline): MNHEY, SMNVEV (reference sequence).

This chain connects TRBV7-2 to TRBJ2-1; perhaps TRBD1 as D (5 bases). The V gene lost 1 base and the J gene lost 6 bases, with 16 bases spanning the gap. Looked up from germline, CDR1 is SGHTA and CDR2 is FQGNSA. The CDR3 runs 16 residues. CDR3 nucleotides: TGTGCCAGCAGCTTAGTCTCAACAGGTATTCGCAATGAGCAGTTCTTC. As protein: CASSLVSTGIRNEQFF.

The chain carries TRBV27 and TRBJ1-2; D is undetermined. The CDR3 is 17 residues long. V gave up 0 bases and J gave up 6 bases, with 20 bases separating them. CDR1 and CDR2 from the germline V gene are MNHEY and SMNVEV (reference sequence). The CDR3 loop reads CASSLSPSAGLFNGYTF. The CDR3 coding sequence is TGTGCCAGCAGTTTATCGCCTTCGGCAGGTTTATTCAATGGCTACACCTTC.

The DNA for the CDR3 is TGTGCCAGCAATCAGGCTTCGGGGGAGCAGTACTTC. Its protein product is CASNQASGEQYF. V usage is TRBV2 and J usage is TRBJ2-4, with D tentatively TRBD2 (6 bases). The V end was cut by 7 bases, the J end by 13 bases, with 17 bases between. Per germline, CDR1 SNHLY and CDR2 FYNNEI. This CDR3 has 12 amino acids.

V usage is TRBV10-3 and J usage is TRBJ2-3; D might be TRBD2 (6 bases). The CDR3 has 17 amino acids. V was cut by 2 bases and J by 0 bases, with 15 bases left in between. From germline, CDR1 is ENHRY and CDR2 SYGVKD. The CDR3 loop is CAISEGVSGASTDTQYF. Written as DNA, the CDR3 is TGTGCCATCAGTGAGGGTGTTAGCGGTGCTAGCACAGATACGCAGTATTTT.

This clonotype was seen a handful of times. The chain couples TRBV12-3 or TRBV12-4 to TRBJ2-5, with unresolved D. Trimming pared 5 bases from V and 9 bases from J, leaving 10 bases between. The CDR3 has 11 amino acids. The CDR3 here is CASSTGLAQYF. The CDR3 nucleotides read TGTGCCAGCAGTACCGGTCTCGCCCAGTACTTC.

The chain uses TRBV12-3 or TRBV12-4 and TRBJ2-1; 7 nucleotides align to TRBD2. The junction had 7 bases not matched to a gene; V was cut back by 3 bases and J by 5 bases. The CDR3 is made up of 15 amino acids. CDR3 protein: CASSLGDYPHNEQFF. The CDR3, as DNA: TGTGCCAGCAGTTTGGGGGACTACCCTCACAATGAGCAGTTCTTC.

J is TRBJ2-4 and V is TRBV4-2; tentatively, D is TRBD1 or TRBD2 (5 bases each). The closer fit of TRBJ2-7 to the DNA end suggests the J call may be wrong. Germline V gene data show CDR1 as LGHNA and CDR2 as YNFKEQ. This CDR3 has 15 amino acids. CDR3 protein: CASSQAPGAGTEQYF. The CDR3 DNA is TGTGCCAGCAGCCAAGCCCCCGGGGCAGGGACCGAGCAGTACTTC.

This clonotype was found a few times. One end of the junction is discordant with germline, which a read error may explain. The V and J genes are TRBV12-3 or TRBV12-4 and TRBJ2-7; D ambiguous. This CDR3 is built from 13 residues. The CDR3 DNA reads as TGTGCCAGCAGTGTAGCTCCGGAATACGAGCAGTACTTC. As protein: CASSVAPEYEQYF.

This clonotype turned up a few times. The rearrangement links TRBV20-1 to TRBJ1-2; D might be TRBD1 (5 bases). V dropped 6 bases and J dropped 6 bases, with 14 bases sitting between them. Germline CDR1 and CDR2: DFQATT and SNEGSKA (reference sequence). CDR3 length: 12 amino acids. The DNA for the CDR3 is TGCAGTGCGAAGGGCTGGGACGATGGCTACACCTTC. The encoded protein is CSAKGWDDGYTF.